Listed below are T cell receptor beta chains from one sample, sequenced in a study of early T cells in non-severe SARS-CoV-2 infection. Each CDR3 protein gets one entry after TCRdb re-called the 5' RACE reads with MiXCR. Altogether about 77,000 distinct CDR3 sequences are present, more than 9% being singletons, with the ten largest covering roughly 4.8%. The specimen was whole blood. Receptors originate from an adult who was a healthcare worker with PCR-confirmed SARS-CoV-2 infection or an uninfected control (not recorded which). The CDR3 runs from the conserved cysteine through the conserved F or W. A D gene is named only where the DNA matches it firmly. Expanded clones get a size class; other rows say once, few or many, or leave the size out.

CDR3 DNA: TGTGCCAGCTCACCAGCGCGAAGTGAGCAGTTCTTC
CDR3 protein: CASSPARSEQFF
D gene: -
clone size: many
J gene: TRBJ2-1
V gene: TRBV18

CDR3 DNA: TGTGCCAGCAGCTTGGGGACTACCCACTACGAGCAGTACTTC
CDR3 protein: CASSLGTTHYEQYF
D gene: TRBD2
clone size: many
J gene: TRBJ2-7
V gene: TRBV11-2

CDR3 DNA: TGTGCCATCAGTGAAGGTAGACATTCTGGGGCCTCTGGGGCCAACGTCCTGACTTTC
CDR3 protein: CAISEGRHSGASGANVLTF
D gene: -
clone size: many
J gene: TRBJ2-6
V gene: TRBV10-3

CDR3 DNA: TGTGCCACCAGTGTAGCGGGAGGGCCAGATACGCAGTATTTT
CDR3 protein: CATSVAGGPDTQYF
D gene: TRBD2
clone size: -
J gene: TRBJ2-3
V gene: TRBV24-1

CDR3 DNA: TGTGCCAGTAGTATGGGTGGCGCATACGCCATGAACACTGAAGCTTTCTTT
CDR3 protein: CASSMGGAYAMNTEAFF
D gene: -
clone size: many
J gene: TRBJ1-1
V gene: TRBV19

CDR3 DNA: TGCGCCAGCAGCGTTCCGGGACAGGGGTCCTACGAGCAGTACTTC
CDR3 protein: CASSVPGQGSYEQYF
D gene: TRBD1
clone size: -
J gene: TRBJ2-7
V gene: TRBV5-1

CDR3 DNA: TGTGCCAGCAGCTTAGCGGGAACCAACCATGAGCAGTTCTTC
CDR3 protein: CASSLAGTNHEQFF
D gene: -
clone size: few
J gene: TRBJ2-1
V gene: TRBV11-1

CDR3 DNA: TGTGCCAGCAGCCTGATGGCGGGAGAGACAGATACGCAGTATTTT
CDR3 protein: CASSLMAGETDTQYF
D gene: TRBD2
clone size: -
J gene: TRBJ2-3
V gene: TRBV7-8

CDR3 DNA: TGTGCCAGCACGGGCATGGGCAATGAGCAGTTCTTC
CDR3 protein: CASTGMGNEQFF
D gene: -
clone size: -
J gene: TRBJ2-1
V gene: TRBV6-2/TRBV6-3

CDR3 DNA: TGTGCCAGCAAGGTGGGGCGGAACACCGGGGAGCTGTTTTTT
CDR3 protein: CASKVGRNTGELFF
D gene: -
clone size: -
J gene: TRBJ2-2
V gene: TRBV28

CDR3 DNA: TGTGCCAGCAGTGTTTCCGGGACATCGAACACCGGGGAGCTGTTTTTT
CDR3 protein: CASSVSGTSNTGELFF
D gene: -
clone size: -
J gene: TRBJ2-2
V gene: TRBV28

CDR3 DNA: TGTGCCAGCAGCCCCGGGGGACTCCAGACAGATACGCAGTATTTT
CDR3 protein: CASSPGGLQTDTQYF
D gene: -
clone size: many
J gene: TRBJ2-3
V gene: TRBV11-2

CDR3 DNA: TGTGCCAGCAGTGAATCGGGACGAAAGAACACTGAAGCTTTCTTT
CDR3 protein: CASSESGRKNTEAFF
D gene: -
clone size: -
J gene: TRBJ1-1
V gene: TRBV25-1

CDR3 DNA: TGCGCCAGCAGTCATTTCCACGACCGGGACGGGAATGTGGAGACCCAGTACTTC
CDR3 protein: CASSHFHDRDGNVETQYF
D gene: -
clone size: many
J gene: TRBJ2-5
V gene: TRBV23-1

CDR3 DNA: TGTGCCAGCAGCTTAAGTCGCCGGAATGAAGCTTTCTTT
CDR3 protein: CASSLSRRNEAFF
D gene: -
clone size: few
J gene: TRBJ1-1
V gene: TRBV11-2

CDR3 DNA: TGTGCCAGCTCACCACCGGGACGAACTGAAGCTTTCTTT
CDR3 protein: CASSPPGRTEAFF
D gene: -
clone size: many
J gene: TRBJ1-1
V gene: TRBV18

CDR3 DNA: TGTGCCAGCAGTTTCTTGGGGGTCCAGACCCAGTACTTC
CDR3 protein: CASSFLGVQTQYF
D gene: -
clone size: few
J gene: TRBJ2-5
V gene: TRBV12-3/TRBV12-4

CDR3 DNA: TGTGCCAGCTCAGTATCCCGGGACGCTTGGGGCTACACCTTC
CDR3 protein: CASSVSRDAWGYTF
D gene: -
clone size: many
J gene: TRBJ1-2
V gene: TRBV18

CDR3 DNA: TGTGCCAGCAGTTACCGGGGACAGCGAGAAAAACTGTTTTTT
CDR3 protein: CASSYRGQREKLFF
D gene: TRBD1
clone size: many
J gene: TRBJ1-4
V gene: TRBV6-6

CDR3 DNA: TGCGCCAGCAGCCATAGCGGTCCTAAAGAGACCCAGTACTTC
CDR3 protein: CASSHSGPKETQYF
D gene: -
clone size: many
J gene: TRBJ2-5
V gene: TRBV5-1

CDR3 DNA: TGTGCCAGCAGCCCGAGTAGAACCTATGGCTACACCTTC
CDR3 protein: CASSPSRTYGYTF
D gene: -
clone size: many
J gene: TRBJ1-2
V gene: TRBV7-2

CDR3 DNA: TGTGCCAGCAGAGAAATACAGGGGTATAAGGACGAGCAGTACTTC
CDR3 protein: CASREIQGYKDEQYF
D gene: TRBD1
clone size: -
J gene: TRBJ2-7
V gene: TRBV11-2

CDR3 DNA: TGTGCCAGCAGTCCCCTTGACCGGGGCCACGAGCAGTACTTC
CDR3 protein: CASSPLDRGHEQYF
D gene: -
clone size: many
J gene: TRBJ2-7
V gene: TRBV12-3/TRBV12-4

CDR3 DNA: TGTGCCAGCAGTTCGGGACAGGGTAATAAGACCCAGTACTTC
CDR3 protein: CASSSGQGNKTQYF
D gene: TRBD1
clone size: few
J gene: TRBJ2-5
V gene: TRBV6-6

CDR3 DNA: TGTGCCAGCAGCCTACTAGCGGGAGGGCTAGGTGAGCAGTTCTTC
CDR3 protein: CASSLLAGGLGEQFF
D gene: TRBD2
clone size: -
J gene: TRBJ2-1
V gene: TRBV3-1

CDR3 DNA: TGCACAGGCCTAGCGGCGACAGATACGCAGTATTTT
CDR3 protein: CTGLAATDTQYF
D gene: TRBD2
clone size: many
J gene: TRBJ2-3
V gene: TRBV20-1

CDR3 DNA: TGTGCCAGCAGTCCCGGACTAGCGGGAGTATATGAGCAGTTCTTC
CDR3 protein: CASSPGLAGVYEQFF
D gene: TRBD2
clone size: many
J gene: TRBJ2-1
V gene: TRBV28

CDR3 DNA: TGCGCCAGCAGTGAGACAACTCTTGGGAGCCAAGAGACCCAGTACTTC
CDR3 protein: CASSETTLGSQETQYF
D gene: -
clone size: few
J gene: TRBJ2-5
V gene: TRBV10-1

CDR3 DNA: TGTGCCATCAGTGACCTGGGTCTGGACAATGAGCAGTTCTTC
CDR3 protein: CAISDLGLDNEQFF
D gene: -
clone size: many
J gene: TRBJ2-1
V gene: TRBV10-3

CDR3 DNA: TGTGCCAGCAGCCATACAGGGGGCGATACGCAGTATTTT
CDR3 protein: CASSHTGGDTQYF
D gene: TRBD1
clone size: many
J gene: TRBJ2-3
V gene: TRBV5-5

CDR3 DNA: TGTGCCAGCAGTACTCGGCGCAACCCCCGACAGCGACAAGAGACCCAGTACTTC
CDR3 protein: CASSTRRNPRQRQETQYF
D gene: -
clone size: -
J gene: TRBJ2-5
V gene: TRBV25-1

CDR3 DNA: TGTGCCAGCAGTGGAATAGGGGTAAGCTCCTACAATGAGCAGTTCTTC
CDR3 protein: CASSGIGVSSYNEQFF
D gene: -
clone size: few
J gene: TRBJ2-1
V gene: TRBV2

CDR3 DNA: TGTGCCAGCAGTTTACCACAGGGGCCATCCTCTGGGGCCAACGTCCTGACTTTC
CDR3 protein: CASSLPQGPSSGANVLTF
D gene: TRBD1
clone size: many
J gene: TRBJ2-6
V gene: TRBV28

CDR3 DNA: TGTGCTAGTGGACCCGGGACAGTCCTAGGGGGCACAGATACGCAGTATTTT
CDR3 protein: CASGPGTVLGGTDTQYF
D gene: TRBD1
clone size: many
J gene: TRBJ2-3
V gene: TRBV12-5

CDR3 DNA: TGTGCCAGCAGCCCAACTAGCGGTCGCCAAGAGACCCAGTACTTC
CDR3 protein: CASSPTSGRQETQYF
D gene: TRBD2
clone size: many
J gene: TRBJ2-5
V gene: TRBV7-7

CDR3 DNA: TGTGCCATCAGTGAGTCGAGTATTGATACGCAGTATTTT
CDR3 protein: CAISESSIDTQYF
D gene: -
clone size: -
J gene: TRBJ2-3
V gene: TRBV10-3

CDR3 DNA: TGTGCCAGCAGTTTCGGTCCCGGGCAGGGGGCCTCACCCCTCCACTTT
CDR3 protein: CASSFGPGQGASPLHF
D gene: TRBD1
clone size: many
J gene: TRBJ1-6
V gene: TRBV27

CDR3 DNA: TGCGCCAGCAGTGGGGTAACCGGCGTGGGAGAGCAGTACTTC
CDR3 protein: CASSGVTGVGEQYF
D gene: -
clone size: few
J gene: TRBJ2-7
V gene: TRBV5-1

CDR3 DNA: TGTGCCAGCAGTGAGACCGGGACCACAGATACGCAGTATTTT
CDR3 protein: CASSETGTTDTQYF
D gene: -
clone size: -
J gene: TRBJ2-3
V gene: TRBV2

CDR3 DNA: TGTGCCAGCAGTACCGGGACTAGCGGGAGACCCACGCAGTATTTT
CDR3 protein: CASSTGTSGRPTQYF
D gene: TRBD2
clone size: few
J gene: TRBJ2-3
V gene: TRBV27

CDR3 DNA: TGTGCCACCCCGACAGGGGGTCCCTTC
CDR3 protein: CATPTGGPF
D gene: TRBD1
clone size: few
J gene: TRBJ2-7
V gene: TRBV28

CDR3 DNA: TGTGCCAGCAACCGCGGCCTGGGGAACAATGAGCAGTTCTTC
CDR3 protein: CASNRGLGNNEQFF
D gene: -
clone size: many
J gene: TRBJ2-1
V gene: TRBV28

CDR3 DNA: TGCAGTGCAATGCGGGAGGCTACGCAGTATTTT
CDR3 protein: CSAMREATQYF
D gene: TRBD2
clone size: few
J gene: TRBJ2-3
V gene: TRBV20-1

CDR3 DNA: TGTGCCAGCAATATAGCGGGGTCCTACAATGAGCAGTTCTTC
CDR3 protein: CASNIAGSYNEQFF
D gene: TRBD2
clone size: many
J gene: TRBJ2-1
V gene: TRBV6-2/TRBV6-3

CDR3 DNA: TGCGCCAGCAGCTTGGCCGTAGGGCGGGCCAACTACGAGCAGTACTTC
CDR3 protein: CASSLAVGRANYEQYF
D gene: -
clone size: -
J gene: TRBJ2-7
V gene: TRBV5-1

CDR3 DNA: TGTGCCAGCAGTTTGGGCAGCTATCAGCCCCAGCATTTT
CDR3 protein: CASSLGSYQPQHF
D gene: -
clone size: many
J gene: TRBJ1-5
V gene: TRBV27

CDR3 DNA: TGTGCCAGCTATTCGAACACTGAAGCTTTCTTT
CDR3 protein: CASYSNTEAFF
D gene: -
clone size: many
J gene: TRBJ1-1
V gene: TRBV3-1

CDR3 DNA: TGTGCCAGCAGCCCGCAGTCGGCGGGACCCCAGTTCTTC
CDR3 protein: CASSPQSAGPQFF
D gene: -
clone size: few
J gene: TRBJ2-1
V gene: TRBV7-2

CDR3 DNA: TGTGCCAGCAGGGCCCGGACAGGGGGCAATGAGCAGTTCTTC
CDR3 protein: CASRARTGGNEQFF
D gene: TRBD1
clone size: few
J gene: TRBJ2-1
V gene: TRBV12-3/TRBV12-4

CDR3 DNA: TGTGCCAGCTCACGAAAAGCGGGAGGGTACGTGGATGAGCAGTTCTTC
CDR3 protein: CASSRKAGGYVDEQFF
D gene: TRBD2
clone size: many
J gene: TRBJ2-1
V gene: TRBV18

CDR3 DNA: TGTGCCAGCAGCCAAGATCGGGGGACAGCGAACACCGGGGAGCTGTTTTTT
CDR3 protein: CASSQDRGTANTGELFF
D gene: -
clone size: -
J gene: TRBJ2-2
V gene: TRBV4-2

CDR3 DNA: TGCAGTGCTTCTCTAGTTCTCTCCAGGGGCTACGAGCAGTACTTC
CDR3 protein: CSASLVLSRGYEQYF
D gene: -
clone size: few
J gene: TRBJ2-7
V gene: TRBV20-1

CDR3 DNA: TGCGCCAGCAGCCCAGGGACTAGCGGTTACAAAAACATTCAGTACTTC
CDR3 protein: CASSPGTSGYKNIQYF
D gene: TRBD2
clone size: once
J gene: TRBJ2-4
V gene: TRBV5-1

CDR3 DNA: TGTGCCAGCAGTTTTCGACCCACCTACGAGCAGTACTTC
CDR3 protein: CASSFRPTYEQYF
D gene: -
clone size: many
J gene: TRBJ2-7
V gene: TRBV12-3/TRBV12-4

CDR3 DNA: TGTGCCAGCAGTAAGATAGTGGGGCTAGATACCTACGAGCAGTACTTC
CDR3 protein: CASSKIVGLDTYEQYF
D gene: -
clone size: many
J gene: TRBJ2-7
V gene: TRBV6-6

CDR3 DNA: TGCGCCAGCAGCTTGGACACAGGGGTACACAATGAGCAGTTCTTC
CDR3 protein: CASSLDTGVHNEQFF
D gene: TRBD1
clone size: few
J gene: TRBJ2-1
V gene: TRBV5-1

CDR3 DNA: TGTGCCAGCAGCCCTAGCACAGATACGCAGTATTTT
CDR3 protein: CASSPSTDTQYF
D gene: -
clone size: medium-sized
J gene: TRBJ2-3
V gene: TRBV11-2